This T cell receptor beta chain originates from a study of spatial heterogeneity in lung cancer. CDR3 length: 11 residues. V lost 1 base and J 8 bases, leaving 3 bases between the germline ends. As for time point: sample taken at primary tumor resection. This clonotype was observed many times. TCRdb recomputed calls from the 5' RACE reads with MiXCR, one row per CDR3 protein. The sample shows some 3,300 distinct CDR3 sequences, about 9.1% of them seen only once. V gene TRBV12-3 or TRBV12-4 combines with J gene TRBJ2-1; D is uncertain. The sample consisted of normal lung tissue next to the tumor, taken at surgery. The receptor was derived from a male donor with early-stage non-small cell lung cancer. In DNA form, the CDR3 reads TGTGCCAGCAGTTTAGGTTATGAGCAGTTCTTC. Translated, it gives CASSLGYEQFF.